This TCR beta chain is drawn from a study of Graves' ophthalmopathy and Graves' hyperthyroidism. With respect to this clonotype: Its antigen is not identified.

TCR beta CDR3 amplification used RNA transcripts. The first round was an RT-PCR with HTBI primers, and the second round was a multiplex PCR. In TCRdb, the multiplex PCR reads were re-called with MiXCR into one record per CDR3 protein. Among over 200,000 distinct CDR3 sequences listed, less than 30% were seen once. The germline V and J ends were trimmed by 9 bases and 3 bases, with 12 bases remaining between them. The CDR3 is 12 amino acids. The germline V gene encodes CDR1 LNHDA and CDR2 SQIVND (reference sequence). The authors used Ficoll-Paque density gradient centrifugation to separate PBMCs. The input was approximately 9.3 ml of fresh peripheral blood. The study, taken as a whole, reports: The model achieved 70.59% sensitivity and roughly 72% specificity for ophthalmopathy progression. Using 13 signatures, a model distinguished ophthalmopathy from stable hyperthyroidism, reaching about 89% sensitivity and approximately 80% specificity. Most thyroid clonotypes expanded beyond 0.001 frequency were also found in blood.

V usage is TRBV19 and J usage is TRBJ2-7; no definite D call. Source material: peripheral blood. The sequence was obtained from a man over 45 with Graves' ophthalmopathy. The chain's CDR3 is CASTGSGYEQYF. The DNA for the CDR3 is TGTGCCAGCACCGGGTCGGGCTACGAGCAGTACTTC.